The next 4 T cell receptor beta chains were all read from a single sample in a study of blood T cell repertoires in COVID-19. Profiling relied on immunoSEQ multiplex PCR, and the TCRdb table lists in-frame clones only, not all of them. The sample has about 430,000 clones; around nine tenths are singletons. Sequenced input: PBMCs or T cells enriched from blood (not recorded which). Receptor source: a woman aged 18-29 years who had been exposed to COVID-19.

The chain has TRBV6-5 and TRBJ2-7, with TRBD1 as a possible D gene (6 bases). Trimming took 5 bases from V and 1 from J, leaving 12 bases between them. This CDR3 region has 14 residues. From germline, CDR1 is MNHEY and CDR2 SVGAGI. The CDR3 DNA is TGTGCCAGCAGTACCGGACAGCCATCCTACGAGCAGTACTTC. Its protein is CASSTGQPSYEQYF.

The chain couples TRBV13 to TRBJ1-1; D not resolved. Per the germline V gene, CDR1 is PRHDT and CDR2 is FYEKMQ (reference sequence). V lost 2 bases and J lost 2, with 12 bases in between. The CDR3 is 15 amino acids. The CDR3, as DNA: TGTGCCAGCAGCTTAAACGGGGAAATCAACACTGAAGCTTTCTTT. Amino acids: CASSLNGEINTEAFF. The complete variable domain, with remaining parts taken from reference TRBV13 and TRBJ1-1, reads AAGVIQSPRHLIKEKRETATLKCYPIPRHDTVYWYQQGPGQDPQFLISFYEKMQSDKGSIPDRFSAQQFSDYHSELNMSSLELGDSALYFCASSLNGEINTEAFFGQGTRLTVV.

The chain couples TRBV7-2 to TRBJ2-5; TRBD1 matches 8 bases. Germline assignment: CDR1 SGHTA and CDR2 FQGNSA. J lost 12 bases, V lost 4 bases, and 13 bases had no gene match. CDR3 length equals 14 residues. The CDR3 spells CASSSEPKGGQEYF. In nucleotides, the CDR3 is TGTGCCAGCAGCTCCGAGCCTAAGGGGGGACAGGAGTACTTC.

The gene calls are TRBV3-1 (or the pseudogene TRBV3-2) and TRBJ2-7; TRBD2 is a possible D gene (5 bases). Germline values: CDR1 LGHDT, CDR2 YNNKEL (reference sequence). V shed 9 bases and J shed 2 bases, with 14 bases lying between them. This CDR3 region has 13 residues. The CDR3, as DNA: TGTGCCAGTAGGACGGACTGGCCCTACGAGCAGTACTTC. Translation: CASRTDWPYEQYF.